The TCR beta chain under discussion was sequenced for a study of blood T cell repertoires in COVID-19 (dated by TCRdb to 2019 to 2021). About the full investigation: The collaborator samples originated in the United States, Italy and Spain and spanned the acute and convalescent phases of COVID-19. Where available, HLA class I and class II types were obtained from metadata supplied by the sample provider rather than from assay-based typing. The prospective study material was composed of cDNA or gDNA derived from T cells, B-cell-depleted T cells, or PBMCs. Samples came from the ongoing ImmuneRACE study (first 160 participants) plus 1,254 subjects from 6 global collaborators. Sample metadata almost always included a de-identified subject ID, COVID-19 status, age in years and sex. The repertoires were released in a freely available public database intended as a resource for research on the immune response to SARS-CoV-2. The dataset comprised deeply sampled blood TCRbeta repertoires from subjects exposed to, actively infected with, or recovered from COVID-19. The study at large found these results: The amount of clinical and demographic metadata varied by source and participant and was provided uncurated.

As for this clone: No cognate antigen has been identified for it. No base-level quality is on record; no much larger clone is a single base apart.

The cysteine opens and the phenylalanine closes a CDR3 of 16 amino acids. Here the CDR3 DNA is all that survives: 48 bases in frame from base 1. CDR1 MNHEY and CDR2 SVGAGI are derived from the germline V gene. V ends up 0 bases short and J 2 bases short, with an unmatched junction base count of 4. TCRbeta CDR3 regions were amplified from genomic DNA by means of the immunoSEQ Assay, a bias-controlled multiplex PCR. On the study's bioinformatics: The number of nucleated cells in each sample was estimated from the amplification of reference gene primers within the assay. To quantify the absolute abundance of each unique TCRbeta CDR3 rearrangement, sequence reads were collapsed and filtered. For each sample, productive Simpson clonality was calculated as the square root of Simpson's diversity index over productive rearrangements. As stored in TCRdb, this immuneACCESS dataset retains in-frame rearrangements with V and J assigned. A fraction of the clones does not appear; measured against another copy, unresolved V genes explain less than half of the discrepancy, and the remainder lacks a known reason. V and J calls and clone size are those listed in that table; D and trimming were worked out from the DNA. This sample lists some 100,000 clones; around nine tenths were detected once. The top ten constitute roughly 4.7% of the sample.

Each collaborating institution followed its own protocols to collect whole blood in K2EDTA tubes. For TCRbeta analysis, collaborators shipped samples as frozen whole blood, isolated PBMCs, or DNA extracted from either of those sample types. Material: peripheral blood. The chain was built from TRBV6-5 and TRBJ2-3; TRBD2 fits 8 bases in the junction. This clonotype was obtained from a human donor in a cohort sampled during active COVID-19. The encoded CDR3 is CASSYSSGSPTDTQYF. The bases read TGTGCCAGCAGTTACTCAAGCGGGAGCCCCACAGATACGCAGTATTTT.